This is a list of T cell receptor beta chains from one sample in a study of OX40 agonist ivuxolimab in advanced cancers. Clones were sequenced by immunoSEQ multiplex PCR, and TCRdb holds only the in-frame ones, with some missing. The repertoire holds 70,000 to 80,000 clones, with about three quarters as singletons. The sample in question was CD4+ or CD8+ T cells sorted from blood, obtained in a trial of the OX40 agonist ivuxolimab. Receptors were obtained from an adult with an advanced solid tumor such as melanoma, head and neck, liver or kidney cancer. CDR3s include the opening cysteine and the closing phenylalanine or tryptophan. Each record gives: V gene, clone size, J gene, D gene, CDR3 protein, CDR3 DNA. D genes are given only for firm matches. Size is omitted from some rows. Given values are once, few, many or a class for expanded clones.

TRBV19	-	TRBJ2-2	-	CASTLRGRDFGELFF	TGTGCCAGTACCCTACGAGGGAGAGATTTCGGGGAGCTGTTTTTT
TRBV18	-	TRBJ1-4	-	CASSPPGQPNEKLFF	TGTGCCAGCTCACCACCCGGTCAACCTAATGAAAAACTGTTTTTT
TRBV2	medium-sized	TRBJ2-1	-	CASSNTVTNSYNEQFF	TGTGCCAGCAGCAACACCGTGACTAACTCCTACAATGAGCAGTTCTTC
TRBV10-3	once	TRBJ1-6	-	CAISERQGADSPLHF	TGTGCCATCAGTGAGAGGCAGGGAGCGGATTCACCCCTCCACTTT
TRBV4-2	-	TRBJ1-5	-	CASSQGGGGNQPQHF	TGTGCCAGCAGCCAAGGAGGTGGCGGGAATCAGCCCCAGCATTTT
TRBV5-1	-	TRBJ2-5	-	CASSFQETQYF	TGCGCCAGCAGCTTTCAAGAGACCCAGTACTTC
TRBV6-5	-	TRBJ2-2	TRBD1	CASSTRTGSTGELFF	TGTGCCAGCAGTACTAGGACAGGGAGCACCGGGGAGCTGTTTTTT
TRBV5-4	-	TRBJ2-2	-	CASSFLAGELFF	TGTGCCAGCAGCTTCCTAGCCGGGGAGCTGTTTTTT
TRBV15	-	TRBJ1-3	-	CATSRDRAVGNTIYF	TGTGCCACCAGCAGAGATCGGGCAGTAGGAAACACCATATATTTT
TRBV4-1	-	TRBJ2-5	-	CASSPGTTRRETQYF	TGCGCCAGCAGCCCTGGGACAACTCGTCGGGAGACCCAGTACTTC
TRBV5-1	-	TRBJ2-3	-	CASSSTAQGTQYF	TGCGCCAGCAGCTCAACCGCGCAGGGTACGCAGTATTTT
TRBV7-2	-	TRBJ1-2	-	CASSLVTGVAYGYTF	TGTGCCAGCAGCTTAGTGACGGGGGTCGCCTATGGCTACACCTTC
TRBV6-6	-	TRBJ2-7	-	CASSYSLGGGLNEQYF	TGTGCCAGCAGTTACTCCTTGGGGGGGGGCCTTAACGAGCAGTACTTC
TRBV18	once	TRBJ2-5	-	CASSKTSQETQYF	TGTGCCAGCTCAAAAACTAGCCAAGAGACCCAGTACTTC
TRBV7-9	once	TRBJ1-6	TRBD1	CASSPTGTGYSPLHF	TGTGCCAGCAGCCCGACCGGGACAGGCTATTCACCCCTCCACTTT
TRBV4-3	-	TRBJ1-6	-	CASSQDRDSSPLHF	TGCGCCAGCAGCCAAGACAGGGATAGTTCACCCCTCCACTTT
TRBV5-5	-	TRBJ1-1	-	CASRSSGSFYGTEAFF	TGTGCCAGCAGATCATCCGGCAGCTTCTATGGGACTGAAGCTTTCTTT
TRBV6-1	-	TRBJ1-4	TRBD1	CASIVGQGSEKLFF	TGTGCCAGCATCGTCGGACAGGGGAGTGAAAAACTGTTTTTT
TRBV7-3	-	TRBJ2-2	TRBD1	CASSPPGQGATGELFF	TGTGCCAGCAGCCCACCGGGACAGGGGGCAACCGGGGAGCTGTTTTTT
TRBV16	-	TRBJ2-1	-	CASSHDRSYNEQFF	TGTGCCAGCAGCCACGATAGGTCCTACAATGAGCAGTTCTTC
TRBV29-1	-	TRBJ2-3	-	CSSSSVPVDTQYF	TGCAGCTCGTCTAGCGTACCGGTGGATACGCAGTATTTT
TRBV19	-	TRBJ1-1	-	CASSRQRNTEAFF	TGTGCCAGTAGTCGGCAGAGGAACACTGAAGCTTTCTTT
TRBV11-3	once	TRBJ2-3	TRBD2	CASSFGLAGGRDTQYF	TGTGCCAGCAGCTTCGGACTAGCGGGAGGGAGAGATACGCAGTATTTT
TRBV5-1	-	TRBJ2-5	-	CASSPGLKTQETQYF	TGCGCCAGCAGCCCCGGTCTGAAAACTCAAGAGACCCAGTACTTC
TRBV5-1	-	TRBJ1-3	-	CASSPGYTSGNTIYF	TGCGCCAGCAGCCCCGGATATACTTCTGGAAACACCATATATTTT
TRBV1	-	TRBJ2-2	-	CTSSRRREGTNTGELFF	TGCACCAGCAGCCGGAGGAGGGAGGGAACGAACACCGGGGAGCTGTTTTTT
TRBV6-5	once	TRBJ1-6	-	CASSYSSWDSPLHF	TGTGCCAGCAGTTACTCTTCATGGGATTCACCCCTCCACTTT
TRBV15	-	TRBJ1-3	-	CATSRERGNNENTIYF	TGTGCCACCAGCAGGGAAAGGGGCAACAACGAAAACACCATATATTTT
TRBV10-3	once	TRBJ2-1	-	CAITSLATNEQFF	TGTGCCATCACGAGCCTGGCTACAAATGAGCAGTTCTTC
TRBV2	few	TRBJ1-1	TRBD1	CASRTGAEAFF	TGTGCCAGCAGGACAGGGGCAGAAGCTTTCTTT
TRBV19	few	TRBJ1-2	-	CASSFRDGTNGYTF	TGTGCCAGTTCCTTCCGGGACGGAACCAATGGCTACACCTTC
TRBV6-4	few	TRBJ1-2	TRBD1	CASRAQGAGGYTF	TGTGCCAGCAGGGCACAGGGGGCTGGCGGCTACACCTTC
TRBV19	-	TRBJ1-4	-	CASSPLGMPGEKLFF	TGTGCCAGTTCACCTCTAGGGATGCCGGGTGAAAAACTGTTTTTT
TRBV29-1	-	TRBJ2-1	TRBD2	CSTRRRVSGRINEQFF	TGCAGCACTCGACGAAGGGTGAGCGGGAGGATCAATGAGCAGTTCTTC
TRBV7-9	-	TRBJ1-2	-	CASSLAGEAYGYTF	TGTGCCAGCAGCTTAGCGGGGGAGGCCTATGGCTACACCTTC
TRBV5-1	-	TRBJ2-7	TRBD1	CASSSRPGQNTYEQYF	TGCGCCAGCAGCTCGAGACCGGGACAGAATACCTACGAGCAGTACTTC
TRBV7-3	-	TRBJ2-1	TRBD2	CASSTSGTSGYNEQFF	TGTGCCAGCAGCACCTCCGGGACTAGCGGCTACAATGAGCAGTTCTTC
TRBV5-1	-	TRBJ1-5	-	CASSLGGSSNQPQHF	TGCGCCAGCAGCTTGGGAGGGAGCAGCAATCAGCCCCAGCATTTT
TRBV7-9	-	TRBJ2-3	TRBD1	CASSQDWGQGTDTQYF	TGTGCCAGCAGCCAAGATTGGGGACAGGGGACAGATACGCAGTATTTT
TRBV19	-	TRBJ1-2	-	CASSITTTGTNYGYTF	TGTGCCAGTAGTATTACCACTACCGGAACAAACTATGGCTACACCTTC
TRBV19	-	TRBJ2-6	-	CASSIGILSGANVLTF	TGTGCCAGTAGTATCGGAATCCTCTCTGGGGCCAACGTCCTGACTTTC
TRBV2	few	TRBJ2-7	-	CASSEGPGPEYEQYF	TGTGCCAGCAGTGAAGGTCCGGGACCGGAGTACGAGCAGTACTTC
TRBV5-4	-	TRBJ2-7	-	CASSTYDRSYEQYF	TGTGCCAGCAGCACCTACGACAGATCCTACGAGCAGTACTTC
TRBV4-2	-	TRBJ1-2	-	CASRPLFTKVVTDGYTF	TGTGCCAGCAGACCCTTATTTACAAAGGTAGTAACAGATGGCTACACCTTC
TRBV6-5	few	TRBJ2-5	TRBD2	CASSYTSGGAETQYF	TGTGCCAGCAGTTACACTAGCGGGGGGGCAGAGACCCAGTACTTC
TRBV27	-	TRBJ2-5	-	CASSSLSALQQYF	TGTGCCAGCAGTTCTTTAAGTGCCCTACAGCAGTACTTC
TRBV6-4	once	TRBJ1-1	-	CASRGGGEAFF	TGTGCCAGCAGGGGGGGAGGTGAAGCTTTCTTT
TRBV5-4	-	TRBJ2-5	TRBD2	CASSFLSGNQETQYF	TGTGCCAGCAGCTTCCTTAGCGGGAACCAAGAGACCCAGTACTTC